A single sample is the source of the 8 T cell receptor beta chains below, sequenced in a study of cytomegalovirus exposure and HLA in healthy donors. The table came from immunoSEQ multiplex PCR; TCRdb's copy has only in-frame clones and leaves some out. Of about 140,000 clones listed, about 91% were seen once; the top ten hold almost 8%. The sequenced sample was PBMCs. These receptors were taken from a woman between 18 and 29 years old in good health and CMV-seropositive.

This clone was recorded a few times. The V gene is TRBV2, the J gene TRBJ1-2, with 8 bases matching TRBD1. This CDR3 has 19 residues. V lost 3 bases and J lost 2; bases outside the gene matches: 17. CDR1 SNHLY and CDR2 FYNNEI come from the germline V gene. CDR3: CASSDRGYDRGAGNYGYTF. Here the CDR3 DNA reads TGTGCCAGCAGTGATCGGGGGTACGACAGGGGAGCGGGGAACTATGGCTACACCTTC.

The genes are TRBV27 and TRBJ1-4; D not certain. Trimming removed 2 bases from V and 3 bases from J, with 10 bases in between. Per the germline V gene, CDR1 is MNHEY and CDR2 is SMNVEV (reference sequence). This CDR3 contains 15 residues. The CDR3 DNA reads TGTGCCAGCAGTTTAATATTGCGGCCTAATGAAAAACTGTTTTTT. Amino acids: CASSLILRPNEKLFF.

The J gene is TRBJ1-3, the V gene TRBV7-5. TRBV7-5 is designated a pseudogene. The CDR3 sequence is 18 residues long. CDR3 in amino acids: CVRSLAISGLTSGNTIYF. As DNA, the CDR3 is TGTGTCAGAAGCTTAGCGATTTCGGGACTGACTTCTGGAAACACCATATATTTT.

The chain combines TRBV28 with TRBJ2-5; D unclear. The V gene lost 8 bases and the J gene lost 3 bases, with 4 bases spanning the gap. The CDR3 sequence is 10 residues long. Germline CDR1 and CDR2: MDHEN and SYDVKM. In DNA form, the CDR3 reads TGTGCCAGCGGCAAAGAGACCCAGTACTTC. This gives the protein CASGKETQYF.

This clone showed up just a few times. The genes are TRBV2 and TRBJ1-1; TRBD1 matches 7 bases. V lost 2 bases, J lost 1 base, and 4 bases stayed unmatched. This CDR3 region has 15 residues. Germline CDR1 reads SNHLY; CDR2 reads FYNNEI. Here the CDR3 DNA reads TGTGCCAGCAGTGAATATGGGACAGCGAACACTGAAGCTTTCTTT. It yields the protein CASSEYGTANTEAFF.

The V gene is TRBV9, the J gene TRBJ1-1; tentatively, D is TRBD1 (6 bases). Germline loops: CDR1 SGDLS, CDR2 YYNGEE. V lost 0 bases to trimming and J lost 3 bases, with 12 bases between them. This CDR3 comprises 15 residues. CDR3 coding DNA: TGTGCCAGCAGCGTAGTCCCGGGACACTACACTGAAGCTTTCTTT. Translated: CASSVVPGHYTEAFF.

The chain combines TRBV6-1 with TRBJ1-3, with a weak D call TRBD1 (6 bases). Trimming removed 4 bases from V and 0 bases from J, with 10 bases in between. This CDR3 spans 15 amino acids. The V gene's germline CDR1 is MNHNS and CDR2 SASEGT. The CDR3 loop reads CASSGGPTSGNTIYF. CDR3 in DNA: TGTGCCAGCAGTGGGGGGCCAACCTCTGGAAACACCATATATTTT.

CDR3: CASSQAGGVTEAFF. CDR3 DNA: TGTGCCAGCAGCCAAGCAGGGGGCGTCACTGAAGCTTTCTTT. This chain joins TRBV14 and TRBJ1-1; 8 bases fit TRBD1. V shed 1 base, J shed 4 bases, and the junction held 2 bases outside the gene matches. CDR1 SGHDN and CDR2 FVKESK come from the germline V gene. The length of the CDR3 is 14 residues.